This entry lists 10 T cell receptor beta chains sequenced from one sample in a study of blood T cell repertoires in COVID-19. Method: immunoSEQ multiplex PCR; TCRdb's copy keeps in-frame clones and lacks some. The repertoire holds 250,000 or so clones, with about 91% as singletons. What was sequenced was peripheral blood. These receptors all come from a woman between 40 and 50 years old who had recovered from COVID-19.

A single count supports this clone. The chain recombines TRBV5-4 with TRBJ2-3; TRBD2 agrees at 14 bases. This CDR3 has 16 amino acids. The germline V gene encodes CDR1 SGHNT and CDR2 YYREEE (reference sequence). Losses at the gene ends were 4 bases for V and 3 bases for J; bases not matched to a gene: 4. The CDR3 DNA reads TGTGCCAGCAGCATAGGGACTAGCGGGAGAACAGATACGCAGTATTTT. Protein: CASSIGTSGRTDTQYF.

This chain connects TRBV28 to TRBJ2-7, with TRBD1 as a possible D gene (6 bases). The CDR3 spans 13 residues. Germline loops: CDR1 MDHEN, CDR2 SYDVKM. V gave up 7 bases and J gave up 7 bases, with 17 bases separating them. The CDR3 bases are TGTGCCAGCACCGGGACAATGAGTGGGGAGCAGTACTTC. As protein: CASTGTMSGEQYF.

The sample holds one count of this clone. The gene calls are TRBV10-3 and TRBJ2-2; 9 bases line up with TRBD2. The CDR3 is 16 amino acids. Germline V gene sequence: CDR1 ENHRY, CDR2 SYGVKD. With V trimmed by 0 bases and J by 3 bases, 2 bases remained unmatched. The CDR3 region has the DNA TGTGCCATCAGTGAGTCGGTAGCGGGAGACACCGGGGAGCTGTTTTTT. Its protein product is CAISESVAGDTGELFF.

This clone has a single count. The chain combines TRBV19 with TRBJ2-5; D possibly corresponds to TRBD2 (6 bases). Trimming stripped 5 bases from V and 3 bases from J, with 13 bases between. Germline V gene lookup returns CDR1 LNHDA and CDR2 SQIVND (reference sequence). The CDR3 is made up of 14 amino acids. CDR3 region: CASSPRGGEETQYF. The CDR3 nucleotides read TGTGCCAGTAGTCCTCGCGGCGGGGAAGAGACCCAGTACTTC. Variable domain in full (rest from reference TRBV19 and TRBJ2-5): DGGITQSPKYLFRKEGQNVTLSCEQNLNHDAMYWYRQDPGQGLRLIYYSQIVNDFQKGDIAEGYSVSREKKESFPLTVTSAQKNPTAFYLCASSPRGGEETQYFGPGTRLLVL.

The DNA of the CDR3 is TGTGCCAGCAGCTTCAACCAACGGGGTCCGGCTAATGAAAAACTGTTTTTT. The encoded protein is CASSFNQRGPANEKLFF. The rearrangement joins TRBV7-9 to TRBJ1-4, with D unclear. Trimming shortened V by 3 bases and J by 3 bases, and 17 bases separated the two germline ends. Germline values: CDR1 SEHNR, CDR2 FQNEAQ (reference sequence). The CDR3 has 17 amino acids.

The chain couples TRBV29-1 to TRBJ2-7, with D maybe TRBD1 (6 bases). This CDR3 is 14 amino acids long. CDR1 is SQVTM, CDR2 ANQGSEA, per germline. Deletions cut 7 bases from V and 3 bases from J, with 19 bases between. CDR3 bases: TGCAGCGATGAGATGGACAGACCTATCTACGAGCAGTACGTC. Its translation: CSDEMDRPIYEQYV.

The chain has TRBV5-1 and TRBJ1-2, with D perhaps matching TRBD1 (6 bases). This CDR3 has 16 residues. CDR1 and CDR2 from the germline V gene are SGHRS and YFSETQ. Trimming left V 3 bases short and J 3 bases short, with 18 bases between. Here the CDR3 DNA reads TGCGCCAGCAGCTCAAGCCCAGGGGCGCGGTACTATGGCTACACCTTC. Its protein is CASSSSPGARYYGYTF.

The genes are TRBV12-3 or TRBV12-4 and TRBJ1-5, with D unresolved. The CDR3 runs to 12 residues. The V end lost 3 bases, the J end lost 6 bases, and 6 bases lay between the germline ends. CDR3: CASSLAGQPQHF. DNA of the CDR3: TGTGCCAGCAGTTTGGCAGGTCAGCCCCAGCATTTT.

The chain employs TRBV19 and TRBJ2-4; possibly TRBD2 for D (7 bases). CDR1 LNHDA and CDR2 SQIVND come from the germline V gene (reference sequence). The CDR3 runs 15 residues. V was pared by 0 bases and J by 5 bases, with 11 bases between. CDR3 nucleotides: TGTGCCAGTAGTATAGAGGGGGGGCCGGAAAACATTCAGTACTTC. Protein product: CASSIEGGPENIQYF.

Here the CDR3 reads CASSLSPVSGQETQYF. The CDR3, as DNA: TGTGCCAGCAGTTTATCGCCCGTCTCGGGCCAAGAGACCCAGTACTTC. This chain connects TRBV27 to TRBJ2-5; D remains ambiguous. V dropped 0 bases and J dropped 1 base, with 12 bases sitting between them. The CDR3 loop spans 16 amino acids. CDR1 and CDR2 (germline): MNHEY, SMNVEV (reference sequence).